Presented here are 28 T cell receptor beta chains from one specimen sequenced in a study of Ad26.COV2.S vaccination and SARS-CoV-2 variants. Assay used: immunoSEQ multiplex PCR; TCRdb lists only in-frame clones, some missing. The sample contains about 680,000 clones, approximately 88% of which appear only once. Treatment given: roughly 19 received Ad26.COV2.S at low or high dose, single or two shots; several received placebo; per-sample allocation not given. The study sampled participants on day 63 after the first vaccine or placebo injection. The sample in question was peripheral blood, obtained in a trial of Ad26.COV2.S vaccine versus placebo. The receptors originated from a person between 18 and 65 years old who received the Ad26.COV2.S COVID-19 vaccine or a placebo.

The chain carries TRBV3-1 (or the pseudogene TRBV3-2) and TRBJ2-2; D is uncertain. Per germline, CDR1 LGHDT and CDR2 YNNKEL (reference sequence). This CDR3 contains 11 residues. The germline V and J ends were trimmed by 1 base and 8 bases, with 2 bases remaining between them. CDR3 coding DNA: TGTGCCAGCAGCCAAGTGGGGGAGCTGTTTTTT. It yields the protein CASSQVGELFF.

The gene calls are TRBV5-4 and TRBJ2-1; D is perhaps TRBD2 (6 bases). The germline CDR1 and CDR2 sequences are SGHNT and YYREEE (reference sequence). CDR3 length: 17 amino acids. Deletions cut 0 bases from V and 2 bases from J, with 15 bases between. The CDR3 coding sequence is TGTGCCAGCAGCTTGGCCGGGAGAGTCCCCCCCTACAATGAGCAGTTCTTC. This gives the protein CASSLAGRVPPYNEQFF.

The chain joins TRBV5-1 to TRBJ1-1; D might be TRBD1 (5 bases). Trimming removed 4 bases at V and 6 bases at J, with 13 bases between. This CDR3 region has 13 residues. Germline assignment: CDR1 SGHRS and CDR2 YFSETQ. The CDR3 loop reads CASSMGGTAEAFF. DNA of the CDR3: TGCGCCAGCAGCATGGGAGGGACGGCTGAAGCTTTCTTT.

Here the CDR3 DNA reads TGTGCCAGCAGCTTAACGTTTGCTAGCGGGACCGGGGAGCTGTTTTTT. Translating gives CASSLTFASGTGELFF. The V call is TRBV7-3, the J call TRBJ2-2, with 8 bases that match TRBD2. This CDR3 is 16 amino acids long. The V gene's germline CDR1 is SGHTA and CDR2 FQGTGA. J lost 5 bases, V lost 0 bases, and 5 bases had no gene match.

The chain carries TRBV29-1 and TRBJ2-3; D gene uncertain. The germline gives CDR1 SQVTM, CDR2 ANQGSEA. CDR3 length equals 12 residues. V was cut by 4 bases and J by 3 bases, with 8 bases left in between. CDR3 amino acids: CSVAPRTDTQYF. CDR3 in DNA: TGCAGCGTTGCACCCAGGACAGATACGCAGTATTTT.

The V call is TRBV11-3, the J call TRBJ2-2; TRBD2 matches 8 bases. This CDR3 spans 16 amino acids. Germline V lookup: CDR1 SGHNT, CDR2 YENEEA. The V gene end was trimmed by 3 bases and the J gene end by 5 bases; junction bases not matched to a gene: 8. The CDR3 is CASSFSAGGRTGELFF. The DNA for the CDR3 is TGTGCCAGCAGCTTCTCGGCGGGAGGCCGAACCGGGGAGCTGTTTTTT.

The chain couples TRBV19 to TRBJ2-7; 9 nucleotides agree with TRBD2. V lost 3 bases, J lost 0 bases, and 3 bases stayed unmatched. This CDR3 contains 15 residues. The germline V gene has CDR1 LNHDA and CDR2 SQIVND (reference sequence). CDR3 loop: CASSIGGGGSYEQYF. For the CDR3, the DNA is TGTGCCAGTAGTATTGGCGGGGGGGGCTCCTACGAGCAGTACTTC.

For the CDR3, the DNA is TGTGCCAGCAGTGATCTTGGGGTTTCAGGTGAGCAGTTCTTC. It specifies CASSDLGVSGEQFF. The chain recombines TRBV6-1 with TRBJ2-1; D is undetermined. Germline values: CDR1 MNHNS, CDR2 SASEGT. Trimming pared 3 bases from V and 9 bases from J, leaving 15 bases between. The CDR3 covers 14 residues.

The chain couples TRBV18 to TRBJ2-7; TRBD1 is a possible D gene (5 bases). CDR1 KGHSH and CDR2 LQKENI come from the germline V gene. The CDR3 is 14 residues long. Trimming took 3 bases from V and 3 from J, leaving 12 bases between them. CDR3 nucleotides: TGTGCCAGCTCACCGGGCGGACAAATCTACGAGCAGTACTTC. Its translation: CASSPGGQIYEQYF. Supplemented by reference TRBV18 and TRBJ2-7, the full variable domain reads NAGVMQNPRHLVRRRGQEARLRCSPMKGHSHVYWYRQLPEEGLKFMVYLQKENIIDESGMPKERFSAEFPKEGPSILRIQQVVRGDSAAYFCASSPGGQIYEQYFGPGTRLTVT.

This clone was seen repeatedly, ten times or more. The gene calls are TRBV5-1 and TRBJ2-2, with D possibly being TRBD1 or TRBD2 (6 bases each). The V end was cut by 5 bases, the J end by 6 bases, with 14 bases between. From germline, CDR1 is SGHRS and CDR2 YFSETQ. The CDR3 runs to 14 residues. As DNA, the CDR3 is TGCGCCAGCAGATTCGGGGGCGAACCCGGGGAGCTGTTTTTT. This encodes CASRFGGEPGELFF.

The chain has TRBV7-2 and TRBJ1-1; no clear D. The CDR3 length is 13 residues. Per germline, CDR1 SGHTA and CDR2 FQGNSA. Trimming took off 3 bases at V and 1 base at J, with 6 bases between the two ends. CDR3 protein: CASSFNGNTEAFF. The CDR3 DNA sequence: TGTGCCAGCAGCTTCAATGGGAACACTGAAGCTTTCTTT.

V is TRBV4-2 and J is TRBJ2-1; D possibly uses TRBD1 or TRBD2 (5 bases each). Germline V lookup: CDR1 LGHNA, CDR2 YNFKEQ. The CDR3 contains 13 residues. V lost 5 bases and J lost 7, with 12 bases in between. For the CDR3, the DNA is TGTGCCAGCAGCTATGGGGGTGAGAATGAGCAGTTCTTC. Translated, it gives CASSYGGENEQFF.

This sequence joins TRBV4-2 and TRBJ2-1, with 11 positions matching TRBD2. The CDR3 is 15 amino acids. The germline CDR1 and CDR2 sequences are LGHNA and YNFKEQ. Trimming removed 2 bases from V and 8 bases from J; junction bases left unmatched: 5. CDR3 nucleotides: TGTGCCAGCAGCCAAACTAGCGGGAGTGTAGATGAGCAGTTCTTC. Translating it yields CASSQTSGSVDEQFF.

The table lists this clone with a count of one. The rearrangement uses TRBV18 and TRBJ2-3; 10 bases match TRBD1. V shed 0 bases, J shed 8 bases, and the junction held 5 bases outside the gene matches. The germline CDR1 and CDR2 sequences are KGHSH and LQKENI. The CDR3 spans 15 residues. DNA of the CDR3: TGTGCCAGCTCACCACCTAGGACAGGGGGAGCTACGCAGTATTTT. Protein: CASSPPRTGGATQYF.

This chain joins TRBV20-1 and TRBJ2-7, with 7 nucleotides matching TRBD1. Germline CDR1 and CDR2: DFQATT and SNEGSKA (reference sequence). This CDR3 region has 14 residues. V gave up 3 bases and J gave up 0 bases; unmatched junction bases: 5. CDR3 in DNA: TGCAGTGCTAGTAGGGGACAGCTCTCCTACGAGCAGTACTTC. This translates into CSASRGQLSYEQYF.

This sequence joins TRBV7-2 and TRBJ1-2, with 9 positions matching TRBD1. Trimming cost V 3 bases and J 11 bases; bases outside gene matches: 13. The CDR3 sequence is 15 residues long. Germline-derived CDR1 and CDR2 are SGHTA and FQGNSA. This CDR3 is CASSLGLGQGPDYTF. The CDR3 DNA reads TGTGCCAGCAGCTTGGGGTTGGGACAGGGTCCGGATTACACCTTC.

The CDR3 DNA sequence: TGTGCCAGTAGTACAATCTTTACTCAGCCCCAGCATTTT. It codes for CASSTIFTQPQHF. The V and J genes are TRBV19 and TRBJ1-5; D not certain. The CDR3 length is 13 residues. The V gene's germline CDR1 is LNHDA and CDR2 SQIVND (reference sequence). Deletions cut 4 bases from V and 6 bases from J, with 10 bases between.

The chain carries TRBV18 and TRBJ2-5; D is unresolved. Germline V gives CDR1 KGHSH, CDR2 LQKENI. The length of the CDR3 is 14 residues. The V gene lost 3 bases and the J gene lost 2 bases, with 10 bases spanning the gap. The CDR3 DNA sequence: TGTGCCAGCTCACCGCTAAACGCGCAAGAGACCCAGTACTTC. This gives the protein CASSPLNAQETQYF.

The V and J genes are TRBV9 and TRBJ2-7; TRBD1 agrees at 9 bases. Trimming took 1 base from V and 6 from J; bases not matched to a gene: 11. This CDR3 has 16 amino acids. CDR1 and CDR2 (germline): SGDLS, YYNGEE. The CDR3 DNA is TGTGCCAGCAGCGTAACCACGGGGACAGGGTTGAGCGAGCAGTACTTC. It codes for CASSVTTGTGLSEQYF.

This clone was seen only a few times. This sequence joins TRBV12-3 or TRBV12-4 and TRBJ1-5, with 7 bases fitting TRBD1. Germline trimming cut 6 bases from V and 8 bases from J; bases unmatched to any gene: 7. The CDR3 has 13 amino acids. CDR3 in DNA: TGTGCCAGCAGATTGACAGGGCTTGAGCCCCAGCATTTT. This encodes CASRLTGLEPQHF.

This chain links TRBV29-1 with TRBJ2-3; 7 bases are a match to TRBD1. The junction had 9 bases not matched to a gene; V was cut back by 7 bases and J by 2 bases. The CDR3 contains 14 residues. The germline V gene encodes CDR1 SQVTM and CDR2 ANQGSEA. The CDR3 protein is CSGGQRISTDTQYF. In DNA form, the CDR3 reads TGCAGCGGGGGACAGAGGATTTCCACAGATACGCAGTATTTT.

This sequence joins TRBV10-3 and TRBJ2-1, with no clear D. Germline assignment: CDR1 ENHRY and CDR2 SYGVKD. The CDR3 runs to 14 residues. The V and J ends lost 3 bases and 2 bases respectively, with 8 bases between them. CDR3 amino acids: CAISEVGPYNEQFF. The CDR3 DNA is TGTGCCATCAGTGAAGTAGGACCCTACAATGAGCAGTTCTTC.

This sequence joins TRBV6-5 and TRBJ1-5, with D maybe TRBD1 (6 bases). Trimming pared 5 bases from V and 2 bases from J, leaving 13 bases between. Germline values: CDR1 MNHEY, CDR2 SVGAGI. The CDR3 runs 15 residues. CDR3 DNA sequence: TGTGCCAGCAGTACCTCGACAGGTCGCAATCAGCCCCAGCATTTT. Protein sequence: CASSTSTGRNQPQHF.

This chain connects TRBV5-6 to TRBJ1-3; TRBD1 might be the D (5 bases). This CDR3 contains 16 residues. Trimming removed 0 bases at V and 1 base at J, with 11 bases between. Germline V gene data show CDR1 as SGHDT and CDR2 as YYEEEE. DNA for the CDR3: TGTGCCAGCAGCTTGGTTTCCGGGGCATCTGGAAACACCATATATTTT. As protein: CASSLVSGASGNTIYF.

The V call is TRBV6-5, the J call TRBJ1-5; 10 positions match TRBD1. The CDR3 loop spans 15 amino acids. V shed 4 bases, J shed 2 bases, and the junction held 2 bases outside the gene matches. Germline lookup yields CDR1 MNHEY and CDR2 SVGAGI. The CDR3 is CASSSDRGGNQPQHF. CDR3 DNA: TGTGCCAGCAGTTCGGACAGGGGGGGCAATCAGCCCCAGCATTTT.

This clone appeared a single time. The J gene is TRBJ2-3, the V gene TRBV5-4; 10 bases fit TRBD2. V lost 0 bases to trimming and J lost 5 bases; unmatched junction nucleotides: 6. There are 16 residues in the CDR3. Germline V gene sequence: CDR1 SGHNT, CDR2 YYREEE (reference sequence). CDR3 sequence: CASSLDLAGARDTQYF. CDR3 nucleotide sequence: TGTGCCAGCAGCTTGGACCTAGCGGGGGCAAGAGATACGCAGTATTTT.

The gene calls are TRBV4-3 and TRBJ2-1; no definite D call. Per germline, CDR1 LGHNA and CDR2 YSLEER. The CDR3 spans 16 residues. The V end was cut by 8 bases, the J end by 0 bases, with 17 bases between. DNA for the CDR3: TGCGCCAGCGGCTTCCAGGCGGTGAGCTCCTACAATGAGCAGTTCTTC. Translated: CASGFQAVSSYNEQFF.

J is TRBJ2-7 and V is TRBV3-1 (or the pseudogene TRBV3-2); D gene unclear. This CDR3 has 12 amino acids. Germline CDR1 and CDR2: LGHDT and YNNKEL (reference sequence). The V and J ends lost 4 bases and 5 bases respectively, with 9 bases between them. CDR3: CASSLSRDEQYF. For the CDR3, the DNA is TGTGCCAGCAGCCTAAGCCGGGACGAGCAGTACTTC.